The TCR beta chain under discussion was sequenced for a study of T-cell reconstitution after alpha-beta-depleted transplantation in children. Study outcomes and limitations: In some patients, recipient T cells and intrathymic progenitors surviving conditioning explained high day-60 diversity. T-cell numbers and diversity, one year after transplant, stemmed largely from T cells that were newly produced. It was reported that alpha-beta T cells came from several hundred expanded graft clones (about two months after transplant).

Unique molecular identifiers were used in preparing the TCRbeta library. Via MiXCR, TCRdb re-called the PCR reads, giving one row per CDR3 protein. The data show some 50,000 distinct CDR3 sequences, about 9.3% seen once. From germline, CDR1 is MNHEY and CDR2 SMNVEV (reference sequence). J was trimmed by 4 bases and V by 7 bases; bases with no gene match: 7. The CDR3 totals 14 residues. This clonotype came up many times. Its antigen is unknown. The material was PBMCs, mostly from graft donor cells, obtained 60 days after TCRalphabeta/CD19-depleted stem cell transplant. This chain uses TRBV27 with TRBJ1-1; 9 nucleotides agree with TRBD1. The origin of this receptor is a male patient between 2 and 15 years old who had a stem cell transplant for chronic granulomatous disease, so the T cells may come from the graft donor. The CDR3 loop is CASNWRGQGTEAFF. In DNA form, the CDR3 reads TGTGCCAGCAACTGGAGGGGACAGGGCACTGAAGCTTTCTTT.